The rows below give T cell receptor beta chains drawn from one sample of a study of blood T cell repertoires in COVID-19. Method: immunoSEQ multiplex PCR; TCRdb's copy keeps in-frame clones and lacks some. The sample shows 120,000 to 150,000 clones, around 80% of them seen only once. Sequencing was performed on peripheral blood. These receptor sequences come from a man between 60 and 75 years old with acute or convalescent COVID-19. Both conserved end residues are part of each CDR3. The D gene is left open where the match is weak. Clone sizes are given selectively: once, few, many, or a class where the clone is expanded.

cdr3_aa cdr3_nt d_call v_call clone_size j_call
CASSRPTSQSSYNEQFF TGTGCCAGCAGTCGCCCGACTAGCCAGTCTTCCTACAATGAGCAGTTCTTC TRBD2 TRBV6-6 - TRBJ2-1
CASSWGGLGNTIYF TGTGCCAGCAGTTGGGGGGGGCTTGGAAACACCATATATTTT - TRBV25-1 many TRBJ1-3
CASSSGTGIATQYF TGTGCCAGCTCGTCCGGGACAGGGATTGCGACCCAGTACTTC TRBD1 TRBV18 - TRBJ2-5
CASSERGGFNYGYTF TGTGCCAGCAGCGAGAGAGGGGGTTTTAACTATGGCTACACCTTC - TRBV7-9 few TRBJ1-2
CASRRTSGRLYEQYF TGTGCCAGCCGGAGGACTAGCGGGAGATTGTACGAGCAGTACTTC TRBD2 TRBV19 - TRBJ2-7
CASSPQGARGMNEQFF TGTGCCAGCTCACCACAGGGGGCGCGGGGCATGAATGAGCAGTTCTTC - TRBV18 - TRBJ2-1
CASSLAGGTGELFF TGTGCCAGCAGCTTAGCAGGGGGCACCGGGGAGCTGTTTTTT - TRBV7-2 - TRBJ2-2
CASRGPGGTYGYTF TGTGCCAGCAGAGGGCCAGGGGGCACCTATGGCTACACCTTC TRBD1 TRBV11-2 - TRBJ1-2
CASSFGGDEQYF TGTGCCAGCAGCTTTGGAGGGGACGAGCAGTACTTC - TRBV11-1 - TRBJ2-7
CASSLGSGGGYTF TGTGCCAGCAGCTTGGGATCAGGGGGAGGCTACACCTTC TRBD1 TRBV7-9 - TRBJ1-2
CANSLGQGYSPLHF TGTGCCAACAGCTTGGGTCAGGGATATTCACCCCTCCACTTT - TRBV7-3 - TRBJ1-6
CASFAGRETQYF TGTGCCAGTTTCGCGGGCAGGGAGACCCAGTACTTC - TRBV6-6 - TRBJ2-5
CATSTKLGLAGGEETQYF TGTGCCACCAGCACAAAGCTGGGCCTAGCGGGAGGTGAGGAGACCCAGTACTTC TRBD2 TRBV15 - TRBJ2-5
CASSSTGYNEQFF TGTGCCAGCAGCTCAACAGGGTACAATGAGCAGTTCTTC - TRBV12-3/TRBV12-4 - TRBJ2-1
CASSPGQGRISGNTIYF TGTGCCAGCAGCCCGGGACAGGGTAGGATCTCTGGAAACACCATATATTTT TRBD1 TRBV5-4 - TRBJ1-3
CASSQDFRQFVAQYF TGTGCCAGCAGCCAAGATTTTCGTCAGTTCGTCGCCCAGTACTTC - TRBV3-1/TRBV3-2 - TRBJ2-5
CASTGTESYEQYF TGCGCCAGTACCGGGACAGAATCCTACGAGCAGTACTTC TRBD1 TRBV5-1 - TRBJ2-7
CAVHSGRGSNEQFF TGTGCTGTCCATAGCGGGAGGGGGTCCAATGAGCAGTTCTTC TRBD2 TRBV19 - TRBJ2-1
CSVEPSGRGEQYF TGCAGCGTTGAGCCTAGCGGGAGAGGCGAGCAGTACTTC TRBD2 TRBV29-1 - TRBJ2-7
CASSEIGQGFYEQYF TGTGCCAGCAGTGAAATAGGACAGGGGTTCTACGAGCAGTACTTC TRBD1 TRBV6-1 - TRBJ2-7
CASSLGRGYGEKLFF TGTGCCAGCAGCTTGGGACGGGGGTACGGTGAAAAACTGTTTTTT - TRBV5-6 once TRBJ1-4
CASSLDGVAKNIQYF TGCGCCAGCAGCTTGGACGGGGTAGCCAAAAACATTCAGTACTTC - TRBV5-1 - TRBJ2-4
CAIRYGQGRETQYF TGTGCCATCAGATACGGACAGGGAAGGGAGACCCAGTACTTC TRBD1 TRBV10-3 - TRBJ2-5
CASSLGQGKINYGYTF TGTGCCAGCAGCTTAGGACAGGGGAAAATTAACTATGGCTACACCTTC TRBD1 TRBV5-4 - TRBJ1-2
CASSSLGQESYYGYTF TGCGCCAGCAGCTCCCTGGGACAGGAATCCTACTATGGCTACACCTTC TRBD1 TRBV4-1 - TRBJ1-2
CASSLAGGSSYEQYF TGCGCCAGCAGTTTAGCGGGAGGCAGCTCCTACGAGCAGTACTTC TRBD2 TRBV5-1 - TRBJ2-7
CASSPGGEAFF TGTGCCAGCAGCCCCGGGGGTGAAGCTTTCTTT - TRBV6-1 - TRBJ1-1
CASSSDRGETQYF TGTGCCAGCAGCTCCGACAGGGGGGAGACCCAGTACTTC TRBD1 TRBV11-3 - TRBJ2-5
CATTEGHSGQETQYF TGCGCCACCACCGAGGGACACTCAGGCCAAGAGACCCAGTACTTC - TRBV10-2 - TRBJ2-5
CASSGDRTNTGELFF TGCGCCAGCAGCGGGGACAGAACGAACACCGGGGAGCTGTTTTTT TRBD1 TRBV5-1 - TRBJ2-2
CASSLDTGLSYEQYF TGTGCCAGCAGCTTGGATACAGGGCTTTCCTACGAGCAGTACTTC - TRBV7-6 - TRBJ2-7
CASSRQRPNTGELFF TGTGCCAGCAGCAGGCAGCGACCCAACACCGGGGAGCTGTTTTTT - TRBV5-8 - TRBJ2-2
CASSPTRASGQGFYNEQFF TGTGCCAGCAGCCCAACAAGGGCGTCGGGACAGGGCTTCTACAATGAGCAGTTCTTC TRBD1 TRBV7-9 - TRBJ2-1
CASSLTGFPLNSPLHF TGTGCCAGCAGCTTAACAGGTTTTCCCCTCAATTCACCCCTCCACTTT - TRBV11-2 few TRBJ1-6
CSVAVGDGYTF TGCAGCGTTGCAGTCGGGGATGGCTACACCTTC - TRBV29-1 - TRBJ1-2
CASSSGTSGITYEQYF TGTGCCAGCAGCTCGGGGACTAGCGGGATAACCTACGAGCAGTACTTC TRBD2 TRBV7-9 - TRBJ2-7
CASSEQGKFDYGYTF TGTGCCAGCAGCGAACAGGGGAAGTTTGACTATGGCTACACCTTC - TRBV21-1 - TRBJ1-2
CASSRTGMDIQYF TGTGCCAGCAGCCGGACAGGGATGGACATTCAGTACTTC TRBD1 TRBV7-9 - TRBJ2-4
CAWSLWGGVTDTQYF TGTGCCTGGAGTCTCTGGGGAGGGGTCACAGATACGCAGTATTTT TRBD2 TRBV30 - TRBJ2-3
CARGGRNPTNEKLFF TGCGCCAGAGGGGGACGGAACCCAACTAATGAAAAACTGTTTTTT - TRBV10-2 - TRBJ1-4
CASSYPRAEETQYF TGTGCCAGCAGTTATCCCAGGGCGGAAGAGACCCAGTACTTC - TRBV6-5 - TRBJ2-5
CASSSGQGGQDGYTF TGCGCCAGCAGCTCCGGACAGGGGGGTCAAGATGGCTACACCTTC TRBD1 TRBV5-1 - TRBJ1-2
CASSVDRGFTYEQYF TGTGCCAGCAGTGTAGACAGGGGATTCACCTACGAGCAGTACTTC TRBD1 TRBV2 - TRBJ2-7
CASSVTPLAGASEQFF TGCGCCAGCAGCGTAACACCGCTAGCGGGAGCAAGTGAGCAGTTCTTC TRBD2 TRBV5-1 - TRBJ2-1
CASSEEWQGADEQYF TGTGCCAGCAGTGAAGAATGGCAGGGGGCCGACGAGCAGTACTTC TRBD1 TRBV2 - TRBJ2-7
CAWQKLGSPQHF TGTGCCTGGCAAAAACTAGGCTCGCCCCAGCATTTT - TRBV30 few TRBJ1-5
CASPNLPRATSNQPQHF TGTGCCAGTCCGAACTTACCCAGGGCAACTAGCAATCAGCCCCAGCATTTT - TRBV19 once TRBJ1-5
CASSTGQGMGYGYTF TGTGCCAGCAGCACCGGACAGGGAATGGGATATGGCTACACCTTC TRBD1 TRBV5-5 - TRBJ1-2
CASSTRDRPFSNYGYTF TGTGCCAGCAGCACCCGGGACAGGCCCTTTTCAAACTATGGCTACACCTTC TRBD1 TRBV9 - TRBJ1-2
CASSERDSKNIQYF TGTGCCAGCAGTGAAAGGGACAGTAAAAACATTCAGTACTTC TRBD1 TRBV6-1 - TRBJ2-4
CASSSDRAGGNTIYF TGTGCCAGCAGCAGCGACAGGGCTGGTGGAAACACCATATATTTT TRBD1 TRBV11-2 - TRBJ1-3
CASSMSAGGQLEQYF TGTGCCAGCAGTATGTCAGCGGGAGGGCAACTCGAGCAGTACTTC TRBD2 TRBV6-5 - TRBJ2-7
CASSYAGGSSYEQYF TGTGCCAGCAGTTACGCGGGAGGATCCTCTTACGAGCAGTACTTC TRBD2 TRBV6-5 few TRBJ2-7